The 4 T cell receptor delta chains below were found in one sample sequenced in a study of delta chains in infants with herpesvirus infections. PBMC RNA was reverse transcribed using gamma-chain- and delta-chain-specific primers. TCRdb re-called the RT-PCR reads through CATT. This table has fewer than 1,500 delta-chain clones, approximately 30% appearing once. Sequenced material: peripheral blood, taken at time point 2 of longitudinal follow-up. These receptors all stem from a human donor who was a Ugandan infant, either HIV-exposed or HIV-unexposed (not recorded which).

This rearrangement joins TRDV1 to TRDJ1, with 8 bases fitting TRDD3. This CDR3 comprises 24 residues. The junction had 29 bases not matched to a gene; V was cut back by 2 bases and J by 0 bases. CDR1 TSWWSYY and CDR2 QGS come from the germline V gene. The CDR3 sequence is CALGEAFPFRLGAYEGFYTDKLIF. The CDR3 region has the DNA TGTGCTCTTGGGGAAGCCTTCCCCTTTCGACTGGGGGCCTACGAGGGGTTTTACACCGATAAACTCATCTTT.

By sample fraction, this clone is large. The V and J genes are TRDV1 and TRDJ2; no definite D call. The germline gives CDR1 TSWWSYY, CDR2 QGS. With 5 bases removed from V and 8 bases from J, the gap between germline ends came to 15 bases. This CDR3 is built from 14 residues. The CDR3 loop reads CALGKTRPWAQLFF. The CDR3 DNA follows: TGTGCTCTTGGGAAGACGAGACCCTGGGCACAACTCTTCTTT.

The J gene is TRDJ1, the V gene TRAV38-2/DV8; the match to TRDD3 covers 13 bases. CDR1 is TSESDYY, CDR2 QEAYKQQN, per germline. Trimming at V came to 0 bases and at J to 2 bases, leaving 28 bases not matched to a gene. The CDR3 sequence is 25 residues long. Here the CDR3 DNA reads TGTGCTTATAGGAGCGCGAGGACTTTTTGGGCTTCCTACGTTGACTGGGGGATACGGACCGATAAACTCATCTTT. It codes for CAYRSARTFWASYVDWGIRTDKLIF.

This clone was seen more than once but under ten times. This rearrangement joins TRAV29/DV5 to TRDJ1; D is unclear. This CDR3 has 16 amino acids. The germline V gene encodes CDR1 NSMFDY and CDR2 ISSIKDK. V lost 5 bases, J lost 0 bases, and 20 bases lay in between. The CDR3 sequence: CAAGRAPSLYTDKLIF. For the CDR3, the DNA is TGTGCAGCCGGGCGGGCCCCCTCCCTTTACACCGATAAACTCATCTTT. The whole variable domain, filled in from reference TRAV29/DV5 and TRDJ1, reads DQQVKQNSPSLSVQEGRISILNCDYTNSMFDYFLWYKKYPAEGPTFLISISSIKDKNEDGRFTVFLNKSAKHLSLHIVPSQPGDSAVYFCAAGRAPSLYTDKLIFGKGTRVTVEP.